These T cell receptor beta chains were read from a single sample in a study of regulatory T cells in long-lasting Graves disease. In TCRdb, the multiplex PCR reads were re-called with MiXCR into one record per CDR3 protein. The data contain hundreds of thousands of distinct CDR3 sequences, 15% to 20% of them singletons. These same data were also listed under a study on T cells in Graves' hyperthyroidism and ophthalmopathy.

Sequenced here: peripheral blood mononuclear cells (PBMCs), sampled at new diagnosis, from a patient treated with antithyroid drugs. The source of these receptors is a young woman with Graves disease. CDR3s include the opening cysteine and the closing phenylalanine or tryptophan. The D gene is left open where the match is weak. Rows may omit the clone size; those that give it use once, few, many or a size class.

abundance: many; d_gene: TRBD2; j_gene: TRBJ2-1; v_gene: TRBV20-1; CDR3nt: TGCAGTGCCCATGGACTAGCGGGAGGGCCCTACAATGAGCAGTTCTTC; CDR3aa: CSAHGLAGGPYNEQFF
abundance: .; d_gene: TRBD1; j_gene: TRBJ2-3; v_gene: TRBV6-5; CDR3nt: TGTGCCAGCAGTTACTCGGACAGGGGGACAGATACGCAGTATTTT; CDR3aa: CASSYSDRGTDTQYF
abundance: few; d_gene: .; j_gene: TRBJ1-3; v_gene: TRBV7-6; CDR3nt: TGTGCCAGCAGCATATACTCTGGAAACACCATATATTTT; CDR3aa: CASSIYSGNTIYF
abundance: .; d_gene: TRBD1; j_gene: TRBJ1-1; v_gene: TRBV19; CDR3nt: TGTGCCAGCAACATAAGGGGATTCCGGACAGGGGGTCAGGATGAAGCTTTCTTT; CDR3aa: CASNIRGFRTGGQDEAFF
abundance: .; d_gene: TRBD2; j_gene: TRBJ2-3; v_gene: TRBV5-1; CDR3nt: TGCGCCAGCAGCCTAACCGGGACTAGCGGCACAGATACGCAGTATTTT; CDR3aa: CASSLTGTSGTDTQYF
abundance: few; d_gene: TRBD2; j_gene: TRBJ2-3; v_gene: TRBV30; CDR3nt: TGTGCCTGGAGTGGGATTTTGCGGGAGGTGGGCACAGATACGCAGTATTTT; CDR3aa: CAWSGILREVGTDTQYF
abundance: .; d_gene: .; j_gene: TRBJ2-5; v_gene: TRBV28; CDR3nt: TGTGCCAGCAGGATACCCACAATCGGAGAGACCCAGTACTTC; CDR3aa: CASRIPTIGETQYF
abundance: many; d_gene: .; j_gene: TRBJ2-5; v_gene: TRBV28; CDR3nt: TGTGCCAGCAGTTTCTGGGGGGGGACACAAGAGACCCAGTACTTC; CDR3aa: CASSFWGGTQETQYF
abundance: .; d_gene: .; j_gene: TRBJ2-5; v_gene: TRBV25-1; CDR3nt: TGTGCCAGCAGTGAATGGACAACCCAAGAGACCCAGTACTTC; CDR3aa: CASSEWTTQETQYF
abundance: few; d_gene: .; j_gene: TRBJ1-6; v_gene: TRBV30; CDR3nt: TGTGCCGGCCGGGCTTTGGGGATTTCACCCCTCCACTTT; CDR3aa: CAGRALGISPLHF
abundance: many; d_gene: TRBD1; j_gene: TRBJ2-7; v_gene: TRBV20-1; CDR3nt: TGCAGCGCCAGACAGGGCTACGAGCAGTACTTC; CDR3aa: CSARQGYEQYF
abundance: .; d_gene: TRBD1; j_gene: TRBJ1-3; v_gene: TRBV12-3/TRBV12-4; CDR3nt: TGTGCCAGCAGCCGACAGGGTAGTAGAGACACCATATATTTT; CDR3aa: CASSRQGSRDTIYF
abundance: .; d_gene: .; j_gene: TRBJ2-2; v_gene: TRBV19; CDR3nt: TGTGCCAGTAGTATTTGGGGGAGGACCGACACCGGGGAGCTGTTTTTT; CDR3aa: CASSIWGRTDTGELFF
abundance: few; d_gene: TRBD2; j_gene: TRBJ2-2; v_gene: TRBV7-2; CDR3nt: TGTGCCAGCAGCAACCGACTAGCGGGGTCAAACACCGGGGAGCTGTTTTTT; CDR3aa: CASSNRLAGSNTGELFF
abundance: many; d_gene: TRBD1; j_gene: TRBJ2-1; v_gene: TRBV20-1; CDR3nt: TGCAGTGCTAGAGATCCTCGGACAGGGGCTCAGAATGAGCAGTTCTTC; CDR3aa: CSARDPRTGAQNEQFF
abundance: many; d_gene: .; j_gene: TRBJ2-7; v_gene: TRBV6-1; CDR3nt: TGTGCCAGCAGAACCGCAGGGTTGCCCTACGAGCAGTACTTC; CDR3aa: CASRTAGLPYEQYF
abundance: many; d_gene: .; j_gene: TRBJ2-7; v_gene: TRBV28; CDR3nt: TGTGCCAGCAGTTTAAGGGGGAGGGCCTACGAGCAGTACTTC; CDR3aa: CASSLRGRAYEQYF
abundance: once; d_gene: .; j_gene: TRBJ2-2; v_gene: TRBV19; CDR3nt: TGTGCCAGTAGTATAGCGCCCCCCGGGGAGCTGTTTTTT; CDR3aa: CASSIAPPGELFF
abundance: .; d_gene: .; j_gene: TRBJ1-5; v_gene: TRBV7-2; CDR3nt: TGTGCCAGCAGCTTAGGCGTCGGGGGGCAGCCCCAGCATTTT; CDR3aa: CASSLGVGGQPQHF
abundance: few; d_gene: TRBD2; j_gene: TRBJ2-7; v_gene: TRBV29-1; CDR3nt: TGCAGCGTTGAACTTTGGGCTAGCGGGCCCTCCTACGAGCAGTACTTC; CDR3aa: CSVELWASGPSYEQYF
abundance: .; d_gene: TRBD2; j_gene: TRBJ2-1; v_gene: TRBV27; CDR3nt: TGTGCCAGCAGTTTATTTTTATATGGGGAGGGTGGCCGTACGTACAATGAGCAGTTCTTC; CDR3aa: CASSLFLYGEGGRTYNEQFF
abundance: .; d_gene: TRBD1; j_gene: TRBJ2-1; v_gene: TRBV20-1; CDR3nt: TGCAGTGCTTTAACAGGGGTCACCTACAATGAGCAGTTCTTC; CDR3aa: CSALTGVTYNEQFF
abundance: many; d_gene: .; j_gene: TRBJ2-7; v_gene: TRBV28; CDR3nt: TGTGCCAGCAGTTTCGGTGAGGCCGACTACGAGCAGTACTTC; CDR3aa: CASSFGEADYEQYF
abundance: many; d_gene: .; j_gene: TRBJ1-2; v_gene: TRBV27; CDR3nt: TGTGCCAGCAGTGTATCAGGGGAGCATGGCTACACCTTC; CDR3aa: CASSVSGEHGYTF
abundance: .; d_gene: .; j_gene: TRBJ1-3; v_gene: TRBV9; CDR3nt: TGTGCCAGCAGCGTTATGTCCGGGGATGGCACCATATATTTT; CDR3aa: CASSVMSGDGTIYF
abundance: few; d_gene: TRBD2; j_gene: TRBJ2-1; v_gene: TRBV19; CDR3nt: TGTGCCAGTAGTCGAGCGGGAGGGAGAAACAATGAGCAGTTCTTC; CDR3aa: CASSRAGGRNNEQFF
abundance: few; d_gene: .; j_gene: TRBJ2-1; v_gene: TRBV25-1; CDR3nt: TGTGCCAGCAGTGGCTTATCGGGCTCGGTCTCGTCTGAGCAGTTCTTC; CDR3aa: CASSGLSGSVSSEQFF
abundance: .; d_gene: TRBD2; j_gene: TRBJ2-1; v_gene: TRBV6-1; CDR3nt: TGTGCCAGCAGTGAACTTCCGGGACTAGGAACGGATGAGCAGTTCTTC; CDR3aa: CASSELPGLGTDEQFF
abundance: many; d_gene: .; j_gene: TRBJ2-1; v_gene: TRBV7-9; CDR3nt: TGTGCCAGCAGCCCCCCGTTGGGCGTCGACAATGAGCAGTTCTTC; CDR3aa: CASSPPLGVDNEQFF
abundance: few; d_gene: TRBD1; j_gene: TRBJ2-3; v_gene: TRBV3-1; CDR3nt: TGTGCCAGCAGCCACTGGACAGGAGACACAGATACGCAGTATTTT; CDR3aa: CASSHWTGDTDTQYF
abundance: many; d_gene: .; j_gene: TRBJ1-1; v_gene: TRBV6-1; CDR3nt: TGTGCCAGCAGGGACGTGAGCAGACACACTGAAGCTTTCTTT; CDR3aa: CASRDVSRHTEAFF
abundance: few; d_gene: TRBD1; j_gene: TRBJ2-1; v_gene: TRBV6-1; CDR3nt: TGTGCCACCTGGACAGGGACCTACAATGAGCAGTTCTTC; CDR3aa: CATWTGTYNEQFF
abundance: .; d_gene: TRBD2; j_gene: TRBJ2-1; v_gene: TRBV27; CDR3nt: TGTGCCAGCAGTTTCACGGGAGGGCTCCGTAACAATGAGCAGTTCTTC; CDR3aa: CASSFTGGLRNNEQFF
abundance: many; d_gene: .; j_gene: TRBJ1-5; v_gene: TRBV6-5; CDR3nt: TGTGCCAGCAGTTACGGGCTGAGCAATCAGCCCCAGCATTTT; CDR3aa: CASSYGLSNQPQHF
abundance: many; d_gene: TRBD1; j_gene: TRBJ2-7; v_gene: TRBV27; CDR3nt: TGTGCCAGCAGGACTTCAGGGGGCTTAGACGAGCAGTACTTC; CDR3aa: CASRTSGGLDEQYF
abundance: .; d_gene: .; j_gene: TRBJ1-5; v_gene: TRBV7-9; CDR3nt: TGTGCCAGCAGCTTAACAGGGACTAGCAATCAGCCCCAGCATTTT; CDR3aa: CASSLTGTSNQPQHF
abundance: many; d_gene: TRBD2; j_gene: TRBJ2-3; v_gene: TRBV11-3; CDR3nt: TGTGCCAGCAGCTTAGGCGGCGGGAGTTCAGATACGCAGTATTTT; CDR3aa: CASSLGGGSSDTQYF
abundance: few; d_gene: .; j_gene: TRBJ2-1; v_gene: TRBV11-2; CDR3nt: TGTGCCAGCAGCTCAGTACAGGGTTACAATGAGCAGTTCTTC; CDR3aa: CASSSVQGYNEQFF
abundance: many; d_gene: .; j_gene: TRBJ2-1; v_gene: TRBV20-1; CDR3nt: TGCAGTGCTAGAGAGGCGCGAAAGCAGTTCTTC; CDR3aa: CSAREARKQFF
abundance: .; d_gene: .; j_gene: TRBJ2-1; v_gene: TRBV28; CDR3nt: TGTGCCAGCAGCGCAGTTGGTGAGCAGTTCTTC; CDR3aa: CASSAVGEQFF